A single T cell receptor (beta chain) is shown here with its context. Its antigen is still unknown. Being one base from a much bigger clone, this may be a read error. This entry comes from a study (dated by TCRdb to 2016 to 2017). As for the study more broadly: Sequence and structural analyses were applied in the study to characterize human CD8+ TCR repertoires that recognize immunodominant viral antigens.

Study-wide findings and limitations: Reports indicated that CD8+ TCR repertoires specific to different immunodominant viral antigens were highly diverse and distinct from one another.

Sequencing was performed on an Illumina HiSeq 2500. The public reads were run again by TCRdb, first through fastp at Q25 and then through MiXCR, and only productive beta chains were kept. Rows matching on CDR3 protein sequence are summarized as one entry with the most common DNA and genes. The sample contains about 1,700 distinct CDR3 sequences, about a quarter of them found a single time. The ten largest account for about 5% of the sample. The CDR3 sequence holds 14 residues, the cysteine and phenylalanine included. The sequence is cut down to CDR3 DNA, 42 bases in frame from base 1. CDR1 and CDR2, per the germline V gene (reference sequence), are MNHEY and SMNVEV.

This clonotype was sampled from a female donor. Sequenced material: CD8+ T cells (not recorded whether cultured). Rearrangement joined TRBV27 to TRBJ1-2; 8 nucleotides in the junction match TRBD1. The CDR3 region has the sequence CASRAQGAYYGCTF. The bases are TGTGCCAGCAGGGCTCAGGGGGCGTACTATGGCTGCACCTTC.